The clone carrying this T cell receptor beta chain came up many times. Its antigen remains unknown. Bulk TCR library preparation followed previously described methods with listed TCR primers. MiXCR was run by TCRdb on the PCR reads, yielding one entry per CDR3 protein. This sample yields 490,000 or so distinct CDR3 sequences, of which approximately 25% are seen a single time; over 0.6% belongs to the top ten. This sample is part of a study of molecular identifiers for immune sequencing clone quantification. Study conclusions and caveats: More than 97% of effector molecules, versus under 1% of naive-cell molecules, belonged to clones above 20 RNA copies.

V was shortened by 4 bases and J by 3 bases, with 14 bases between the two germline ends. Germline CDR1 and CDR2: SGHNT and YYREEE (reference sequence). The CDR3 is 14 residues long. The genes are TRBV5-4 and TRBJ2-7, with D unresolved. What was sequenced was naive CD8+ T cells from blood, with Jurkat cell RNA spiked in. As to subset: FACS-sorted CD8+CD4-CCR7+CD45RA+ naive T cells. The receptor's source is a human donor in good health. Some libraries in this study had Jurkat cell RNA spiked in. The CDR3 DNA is TGTGCCAGCAGCGGCGGTGGCAAGGACTACGAGCAGTACTTC. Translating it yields CASSGGGKDYEQYF.